This T cell receptor beta chain was sequenced for a study of Tregs in tolerant kidney transplant recipients (dated by TCRdb to about 2019). Some background on the complete study: In bulk CFSE mixed lymphocyte reactions, CFSE-labeled recipient PBMCs were cocultured with irradiated donor PBMCs for less than seven days, then stained for CD3/CD4/CD8 and FACS-sorted. In a few healthy controls, several methods of expanding Tregs specific for an allogeneic donor were compared by TCRbeta repertoire sequencing. The study used TCRbeta sequencing to identify donor-specific regulatory T cells before combined kidney and bone marrow transplantation, then tracked those cells after transplant.

The study at large found these results: The study was constrained by small patient numbers, and validation of the findings is required in larger populations and under other immunosuppression protocols. Expanding Tregs with activated donor B cells appeared to identify the most biologically relevant and donor-specific TCRbeta repertoire. Although technical replication error seemed to be minimal, the question of biological reproducibility was not addressed directly.

As for this clone: Which antigen it targets is not known. No base qualities exist here, and no much larger clone lies one base off it.

For TCRbeta CDR3 sequencing, genomic DNA from the sorted cells was extracted using the QIAGEN DNeasy Blood and Tissue Kit. High-throughput TCRbeta CDR3 sequencing, which included PCR amplification with bias correction and internal controls, was done commercially through immunoSEQ. Per the authors' processing: A unique productive TCRbeta sequence was defined by the CDR3 nucleotide sequence when primers matched, and otherwise by the CDR3 amino acid sequence together with the Vbeta and Jbeta genes. A sequence counted as donor-reactive if, in CFSE-low cells, the sequence had a frequency of at least 0.01% and was expanded at least 5-fold compared with unstimulated cells. Repertoire divergence was quantified by Jensen-Shannon divergence using the top 100 TCRbeta sequences ranked by frequency. For samples with multiple sequencing runs, sorting error was corrected in each run separately before the runs were combined. Drawn from immuneACCESS, this table holds only the in-frame rearrangements with V and J called that TCRdb kept. Clones are partly lost; checked studies trace under half to an unresolved V gene and leave the rest unexplained. That table furnishes V, J and clone size, whereas the DNA furnished D and trimming. This sample lists roughly 9,000 clones; 40% to 50% were detected once. The ten largest make up roughly 5.4% of the sample.

CDR1 and CDR2 are drawn from the germline V gene (reference sequence): SGHNT, YYREEE. Clipping removes 3 bases from V and 9 bases from J, with 14 as the unmatched junction base count. Its CDR3 holds 15 amino acids, cysteine through phenylalanine. Of the read, only the CDR3 DNA is kept; its 45 bases are in frame from base 1. Healthy control blood was obtained either as purchased buffy coats or from healthy volunteers. Healthy control blood was processed to PBMCs with a Ficoll density gradient and then cryopreserved, whereas patient PBMCs were collected both before and after transplant. This TCR derives from a human donor in good health. The sequence links TRBV5-4 to TRBJ1-2, with 7 central nucleotides matching TRBD1. Sequencing input: CD4+ T cells from blood cultured with allogeneic cells. The CDR3 reads as follows: CASSSNYRGSRSYTF. The sequenced DNA: TGTGCCAGCAGCTCTAATTACAGGGGCTCCAGGAGCTACACCTTC.